The clone carrying this T cell receptor beta chain was seen repeatedly, ten times or more. The antigen is undetermined. The V gene's germline CDR1 is SGHKS and CDR2 YYEKEE (reference sequence). The CDR3 spans 13 residues. Trimming stripped 2 bases from V and 3 bases from J, with 9 bases between. These data come from a study of blood T cells in healthy people across ages. Study observations and caveats: Naive T cell percentage showed a strong correlation with TCR beta diversity. Comparison with aged donors showed that long-lived donors had more naive CD4+ cells and higher diversity.

Through a sample-barcoded 5' primer and a J-beta primer mix, a second PCR was run for roughly 6 to 11 cycles. Each cDNA molecule received a tag from a template-switch adaptor that had 12 random nucleotides. TCRdb re-derived calls from the 5' RACE reads in MiXCR, one entry per CDR3 protein. The sample lists 1.6 million or so distinct CDR3 sequences; about 35% were seen once. Every sample yielded at least 7 million isolated PBMCs. The chain combines TRBV5-5 with TRBJ2-7, with D tentatively TRBD1 (6 bases). This receptor was obtained from a woman aged 25 to 39 in good health. What was sequenced was blood. The CDR3 region is CASSLQGYYEQYF. The CDR3 DNA sequence: TGTGCCAGCAGCTTACAGGGCTACTACGAGCAGTACTTC.